The 4 T cell receptor delta chains in this list originate from one sample, sequenced in a study of gamma-delta chains in newborns, infants, children. TCRdb re-identified clones in the reads via CATT. The sample lists 4,900 or so delta-chain clones; roughly 4% were seen once. What was sequenced was blood. These receptor sequences come from a child who was a newborn, infant or young child, either healthy, febrile or measles-vaccinated (not recorded which).

Remarks on this clone: The amino acid sequence in TCRdb belongs to a much larger clone and departs from this DNA's translation at residue 8, likely a sequencing read error; the sequence shown is translated from the DNA. V is TRDV1 and J is TRDJ2, with D unclear. Germline V gene data show CDR1 as TSWWSYY and CDR2 as QGS. The ends were cut back, 0 bases at V and 0 bases at J, with 5 bases in the middle. The CDR3 has 15 amino acids. The CDR3 region is CALGELLPLTAQLFF. The DNA of the CDR3 is TGTGCTCTTGGGGAACTTCTCCCTTTGACAGCACAACTCTTCTTT.

A note on this clone: A far more abundant clone sits one base away, making this likely a read error. Other DNA variants within this sample encode the same CDR3. V is TRDV2 and J is TRDJ3, with 12 bases aligning to TRDD3. This CDR3 is built from 19 residues. Germline CDR1 reads GEAIGNYY; CDR2 reads EKD. The CDR3 region is CACDNVLGDTSWDTRQMFF. DNA for the CDR3: TGTGCCTGTGACAACGTACTGGGGGATACCTCCTGGGACACTCGACAGATGTTTTTC.

This clone was observed a few times. A read error may explain this, as a much larger clone is one base away. The chain couples TRDV1 to TRDJ3, with D hard to call. Germline V CDR1 and CDR2: TSWWSYY, QGS. The CDR3 is 19 amino acids. V lost 2 bases to trimming and J lost 0 bases, with 14 bases between them. CDR3 nucleotides: TGTGCTCTTGGGGAAAGGTCATGTGGGAGCTCCTGGGACACCCGACAGATGTTTTTC. Residues: CALGERSCGSSWDTRQMFF.

Details on this clone: This sequence is one base from a far larger clone and is likely a read error. The identical CDR3 is also encoded by other nucleotide sequences in the sample. The chain combines TRDV1 with TRDJ1, with D possibly TRDD2 on 5 matching bases. The CDR3 has 25 residues. Per germline, CDR1 TSWWSYY and CDR2 QGS. The germline V and J ends were trimmed by 0 bases and 0 bases, with 38 bases remaining between them. The CDR3 DNA sequence: TGTGCTCTTGGGGAACTATTGGGTCCTCCTTGGTCCTGGACCCCTACTCGGGCTTACACCGATAAACTCATCTTT. This sequence encodes CALGELLGPPWSWTPTRAYTDKLIF.